These 20 T cell receptor beta chains were all obtained from the same sample, sequenced in a study of beta chain features in type 1 diabetes. cDNA synthesis used the whole RNA isolate, giving expressed TCRB sequences. The method was immunoSEQ multiplex PCR; TCRdb's version includes in-frame clones alone and lacks a portion of them. The sample comprises hundreds of thousands of clones, 15% to 18% of which are singletons, and 0.09% to 0.095% rests with the top ten. Sequenced sample: naive CD4+ T cells from blood. The receptors shown here come from a man younger than 35 in good health.

As for this clone: This CDR3 is also generated by other DNA sequences in the sample. The chain is built from TRBV5-1 and TRBJ2-5; D not certain. Per germline, CDR1 SGHRS and CDR2 YFSETQ. V was trimmed by 0 bases and J by 3 bases, leaving 6 bases between them. This CDR3 contains 13 residues. In DNA, the CDR3 is TGCGCCAGCAGCTTGGTGGCAGAAGAGACCCAGTACTTC. Encoded protein: CASSLVAEETQYF.

The chain carries TRBV6-6 and TRBJ2-7; the D gene could be TRBD1 or TRBD2 (5 bases each). Germline-derived CDR1 and CDR2 are MNHNY and SVGAGI (reference sequence). The V and J ends lost 4 bases and 6 bases respectively, with 16 bases between them. This CDR3 has 14 residues. The CDR3 is CASSLSGTPTEQYF. As DNA, the CDR3 is TGTGCCAGCAGTTTATCGGGGACCCCTACCGAGCAGTACTTC.

This clone was counted only a few times. V gene TRBV7-2 combines with J gene TRBJ2-7, with 9 bases fitting TRBD2. The V gene's germline CDR1 is SGHTA and CDR2 FQGNSA. V dropped 5 bases and J dropped 4; count of bases not matched to a gene: 9. The CDR3 covers 15 residues. The CDR3 spells CASSPRASGEYEQYF. CDR3 nucleotide sequence: TGTGCCAGCAGCCCAAGGGCTAGCGGGGAATACGAGCAGTACTTC. The complete variable domain, with remaining parts taken from reference TRBV7-2 and TRBJ2-7, reads GAGVSQSPSNKVTEKGKDVELRCDPISGHTALYWYRQSLGQGLEFLIYFQGNSAPDKSGLPSDRFSAERTGGSVSTLTIQRTQQEDSAVYLCASSPRASGEYEQYFGPGTRLTVT.

This clone was seen a few times. V usage is TRBV30 and J usage is TRBJ2-5, with a weak D call TRBD1 (6 bases). Between the trimmed V and J ends, which lost 5 bases and 10 bases, there was a span of 14 bases. The CDR3 runs to 11 residues. Germline V lookup: CDR1 GTSNPN, CDR2 SVGIG (reference sequence). The CDR3 region is CAWGQKRGQYF. The CDR3 nucleotides are TGTGCCTGGGGACAGAAGAGAGGCCAGTACTTC.

In regard to this clone: This same CDR3 is encoded by further DNA sequences in the sample. This chain uses TRBV4-3 with TRBJ2-6; D may be TRBD1 or TRBD2 (5 bases each). The germline V gene has CDR1 LGHNA and CDR2 YSLEER. The CDR3 is 18 residues long. The ends were cut back, 4 bases at V and 0 bases at J, with 16 bases in the middle. CDR3 in amino acids: CASSLTGPGSSGANVLTF. The DNA for the CDR3 is TGCGCCAGCAGCCTTACCGGACCAGGGAGCTCTGGGGCCAACGTCCTGACTTTC.

This clone was found a few times. The chain carries TRBV25-1 and TRBJ1-4; D is possibly TRBD1 (5 bases). V shed 10 bases and J shed 4 bases, with 16 bases lying between them. Germline CDR1 MGHDK, CDR2 SYGVNS. The CDR3 is 14 residues long. The CDR3 DNA is TGTGCCACCTCTTCCGGGACCTTTAATGAAAAACTGTTTTTT. Protein: CATSSGTFNEKLFF.

The gene calls are TRBV6-5 and TRBJ2-7; TRBD1 matches at 7 bases. V gave up 2 bases and J gave up 2 bases; unmatched junction bases: 6. Per the germline V gene, CDR1 is MNHEY and CDR2 is SVGAGI. This CDR3 is 15 amino acids long. This CDR3 is CASSYTQGQPYEQYF. DNA of the CDR3: TGTGCCAGCAGTTACACCCAGGGACAGCCCTACGAGCAGTACTTC.

This clone has more than one count but fewer than ten. V is TRBV7-9 and J is TRBJ1-1; 9 nucleotides align to TRBD1. Germline V gene data show CDR1 as SEHNR and CDR2 as FQNEAQ (reference sequence). The CDR3 has 15 residues. With V trimmed by 1 base and J by 4 bases, 4 bases remained unmatched. The CDR3: CASSLGDRDGTEAFF. CDR3 bases: TGTGCCAGCAGCTTAGGGGACAGGGATGGCACTGAAGCTTTCTTT.

J is TRBJ1-2 and V is TRBV2; TRBD1 agrees at 8 bases. CDR1 SNHLY and CDR2 FYNNEI come from the germline V gene. The CDR3 consists of 14 residues. Germline trimming cut 5 bases from V and 4 bases from J; bases unmatched to any gene: 6. The CDR3 loop reads CASSPQGASYGYTF. The DNA for the CDR3 is TGTGCCAGCAGTCCCCAGGGGGCCAGCTATGGCTACACCTTC.

Points on this clone: At the DNA level, this CDR3 is encoded by other sequences in the same sample as well. This rearrangement joins TRBV18 to TRBJ1-1; D is uncertain. The CDR3 has 12 amino acids. Per the germline V gene, CDR1 is KGHSH and CDR2 is LQKENI. V was trimmed by 2 bases and J by 0 bases, leaving 1 base between them. The DNA of the CDR3 is TGTGCCAGCTCACCAATGAACACTGAAGCTTTCTTT. Translating gives CASSPMNTEAFF. The entire variable domain, with the rest obtained from reference TRBV18 and TRBJ1-1, is as follows: NAGVMQNPRHLVRRRGQEARLRCSPMKGHSHVYWYRQLPEEGLKFMVYLQKENIIDESGMPKERFSAEFPKEGPSILRIQQVVRGDSAAYFCASSPMNTEAFFGQGTRLTVV.

The rearrangement links TRBV18 to TRBJ1-1; D is unclear. This CDR3 is 14 amino acids long. Germline CDR1 and CDR2: KGHSH and LQKENI. Trimming took off 2 bases at V and 3 bases at J, with 10 bases between the two ends. The CDR3 DNA reads as TGTGCCAGCTCACCAGAGTGGGGTCACACTGAAGCTTTCTTT. Protein product: CASSPEWGHTEAFF.

This chain joins TRBV6-5 and TRBJ2-6; D assignment may be TRBD1 or TRBD2 (5 bases each). The CDR3 has 16 amino acids. V was trimmed by 0 bases and J by 4 bases, leaving 10 bases between them. The germline V gene encodes CDR1 MNHEY and CDR2 SVGAGI. In DNA form, the CDR3 reads TGTGCCAGCAGTTACTCTGAGGGGTTGGGGGCCAACGTCCTGACTTTC. Its translation is CASSYSEGLGANVLTF.

This chain connects TRBV9 to TRBJ1-4; no clear D gene. V was shortened by 0 bases and J by 8 bases, with 14 bases between the two germline ends. The length of the CDR3 is 15 residues. Germline V lookup: CDR1 SGDLS, CDR2 YYNGEE. The CDR3 DNA is TGTGCCAGCAGCGTAGGAAGCAGGTCGGGAGAAAAACTGTTTTTT. Residues: CASSVGSRSGEKLFF.

This clone was seen more than once but under ten times. The V gene is TRBV7-3, the J gene TRBJ1-2; TRBD1 might be the D (5 bases). V was trimmed by 5 bases and J by 7 bases, leaving 14 bases between them. This CDR3 comprises 13 residues. In germline, CDR1 is SGHTA, CDR2 FQGTGA. CDR3 amino acids: CASSPRKGLGYTF. In DNA, the CDR3 is TGTGCCAGCAGCCCAAGGAAGGGGCTTGGCTACACCTTC. Filled out from reference TRBV7-3 and TRBJ1-2, the complete variable domain reads GAGVSQTPSNKVTEKGKYVELRCDPISGHTALYWYRQSLGQGPEFLIYFQGTGAADDSGLPNDRFFAVRPEGSVSTLKIQRTERGDSAVYLCASSPRKGLGYTFGSGTRLTVV.

The CDR3: CASSLEGTGSDEQFF. DNA for the CDR3: TGCGCCAGCAGCTTGGAGGGTACAGGGAGCGATGAGCAGTTCTTC. V is TRBV5-1 and J is TRBJ2-1; D is possibly TRBD1 (6 bases). V lost 0 bases, J lost 8 bases, and 15 bases lay in between. Germline V gene sequence: CDR1 SGHRS, CDR2 YFSETQ. This CDR3 is built from 15 residues.

This sequence joins TRBV25-1 and TRBJ1-5; D gene ambiguous. Germline V gene sequence: CDR1 MGHDK, CDR2 SYGVNS. Trimming pared 2 bases from V and 1 base from J, leaving 6 bases between. The CDR3 runs to 14 residues. The CDR3 here is CASSETRSNQPQHF. The CDR3 coding sequence is TGTGCCAGCAGTGAAACAAGGAGCAATCAGCCCCAGCATTTT.

This clone was picked up a small number of times. V gene TRBV9 combines with J gene TRBJ2-4; 10 positions agree with TRBD1. The length of the CDR3 is 16 residues. CDR1 is SGDLS and CDR2 is YYNGEE in the germline V gene. The V segment lost 4 bases and the J segment 4 bases; nucleotides outside the gene matches: 8. The CDR3 loop reads CASSTGQGGIKNIQYF. CDR3 sequence (DNA): TGTGCCAGCAGCACAGGACAGGGGGGGATAAAAAACATTCAGTACTTC. The full variable domain, in which reference TRBV9 and TRBJ2-4 provide the parts outside the CDR3, is DSGVTQTPKHLITATGQRVTLRCSPRSGDLSVYWYQQSLDQGLQFLIQYYNGEERAKGNILERFSAQQFPDLHSELNLSSLELGDSALYFCASSTGQGGIKNIQYFGAGTRLSVL.

The rearrangement links TRBV5-4 to TRBJ1-2; D possibly corresponds to TRBD1 (5 bases). In germline, CDR1 is SGHNT, CDR2 YYREEE (reference sequence). The CDR3 is 15 residues long. Trimming took off 0 bases at V and 4 bases at J, with 13 bases between the two ends. CDR3: CASSLVREGGYGYTF. The CDR3 bases are TGTGCCAGCAGCTTGGTCAGGGAAGGTGGCTATGGCTACACCTTC.

V and J are TRBV14 and TRBJ2-2; D remains ambiguous. V lost 1 base to trimming and J lost 1 base, with 7 bases between them. CDR3 length: 15 residues. Germline values: CDR1 SGHDN, CDR2 FVKESK. The CDR3 DNA reads as TGTGCCAGCAGCCAAGGGGCACAGAACACCGGGGAGCTGTTTTTT. It codes for CASSQGAQNTGELFF.

This clone was counted only a few times. This chain joins TRBV9 and TRBJ2-7, with 9 bases fitting TRBD2. V was pared by 0 bases and J by 3 bases, with 7 bases of the junction left unmatched. Germline loops: CDR1 SGDLS, CDR2 YYNGEE. The CDR3 runs to 16 residues. The CDR3 is CASSVDVAGAVYEQYF. Written as DNA, the CDR3 is TGTGCCAGCAGCGTAGATGTAGCGGGGGCCGTCTACGAGCAGTACTTC. The variable domain in full, completed from reference TRBV9 and TRBJ2-7, reads DSGVTQTPKHLITATGQRVTLRCSPRSGDLSVYWYQQSLDQGLQFLIQYYNGEERAKGNILERFSAQQFPDLHSELNLSSLELGDSALYFCASSVDVAGAVYEQYFGPGTRLTVT.